The clone carrying this T cell receptor beta chain was detected ten times or more. Its specificity is not known. The record originates from a study of blood T cells in healthy people across ages. Roughly 10 milliliters of peripheral blood were drawn from each donor. A J-beta primer mix and a sample-barcoded 5' primer were used in a second PCR of roughly 6 to 12 cycles. Each cDNA molecule carried a tag from a template-switch adaptor that contained 12 random nucleotides. TCRdb re-derived calls from the 5' RACE reads in MiXCR, one entry per CDR3 protein. The sample includes about 640,000 distinct CDR3 sequences, about 53% of them seen just once. Study-wide results and limits: Strong correlation existed between TCR beta diversity and naive T cell percentage. As age increased, TCR beta diversity per million T cells fell in a roughly linear fashion.

Germline loops: CDR1 MNHNS, CDR2 SASEGT. The V end was cut by 3 bases, the J end by 3 bases, with 14 bases between. The CDR3 has 15 residues. Material: blood. This sequence joins TRBV6-1 and TRBJ1-1; no reliable D call. The clonotype originates from a man between 60 and 75 years old in good health. As DNA, the CDR3 is TGTGCCAGCAGTGACGGTCCCGTTGGCTACACTGAAGCTTTCTTT. Encoded protein: CASSDGPVGYTEAFF.